Only a few counts were recorded for the clone carrying this T cell receptor beta chain. As TCR cDNA was made by 5'RACE template switching, a universal primer site and UMIs were added. TCRdb re-analysed the 5' RACE reads in MiXCR, keeping a single row per CDR3 protein. Here the sample spans nearly 350,000 distinct CDR3 sequences, 8.1% being singletons. The data originate from a study of T cells after yellow fever vaccination. The CDR3 has 15 residues. V was shortened by 3 bases and J by 0 bases, with 10 bases between the two germline ends. This chain uses TRBV12-3 or TRBV12-4 with TRBJ2-3, with D perhaps being TRBD1 or TRBD2 (6 bases each). The receptor was derived from a man between 18 and 29 years old who received the YFV17D yellow fever vaccine. The sample here was PBMCs, taken about 41 days after the first yellow fever vaccination. DNA of the CDR3: TGTGCCAGCAGTTTTGGGGGGCTTAGCACAGATACGCAGTATTTT. It encodes CASSFGGLSTDTQYF.